This TCR beta chain comes out of a study of T cell clonotyping in hematopoietic cell transplantation. Study conclusions and caveats: Pathologically expanded recipient clonotypes increased progressively from day 30 to day 180 as diversity fell.

The V gene lost 4 bases and the J gene lost 7 bases, with 23 bases spanning the gap. The CDR3 has 17 residues. Per germline, CDR1 SGHDT and CDR2 YYEEEE. Profiled with immunoSEQ multiplex PCR; TCRdb holds only in-frame clones, not every one. The table has 15,000 to 20,000 clones, around 70% seen once. About this clone: The antigen remains undetermined.

This TCR was sampled from a woman aged 55 to 70 in good health. Some clones in this sample may be carry-over from other donors' samples. The chain couples TRBV5-6 to TRBJ1-4; no definite D call. The source material was peripheral blood mononuclear cells. CDR3 residues: CASSDVGAGSLGEKLFF. CDR3 nucleotides: TGTGCCAGCAGCGACGTCGGTGCGGGTTCTTTGGGTGAAAAACTGTTTTTT.